This TCR beta chain came from a study of spatial heterogeneity in lung cancer. Study context: The study consistently detected more beta-chain than alpha-chain sequences.

Trimming left V 2 bases short and J 6 bases short, with 16 bases between. This CDR3 comprises 15 residues. In germline, CDR1 is SGHTA, CDR2 FQGNSA. The time point denotes: sample taken at primary tumor resection. Samples were obtained from some 72 donors, all untreated early-stage non-small cell lung cancer patients. Individually, TCR cDNA molecules were each labelled with a unique molecular identifier. Each CDR3 protein gets one entry after TCRdb re-called the 5' RACE reads with MiXCR. The data contain tens of thousands of distinct CDR3 sequences, 6.5% to 8.5% of them singletons. This clonotype was found a few times.

The source is a male donor with early-stage non-small cell lung cancer. The sample was PBMCs, taken at surgery. V and J are TRBV7-2 and TRBJ1-1, with a possible D match to TRBD1 (6 bases). CDR3: CASSLIPGAGAEAFF. As DNA, the CDR3 is TGTGCCAGCAGCTTAATACCGGGGGCTGGTGCTGAAGCTTTCTTT.